One sample yielded the 15 T cell receptor beta chains listed below, sequenced in a study of T cell responses to AZD1222 COVID-19 vaccine. Produced via immunoSEQ multiplex PCR; TCRdb's table is partial and in-frame only. Of roughly 65,000 clones listed, approximately 87% are singletons. The sequencing used peripheral blood, collected 28 days after the second AZD1222 dose. The origin of the receptors is an adult who received the AZD1222 COVID-19 vaccine.

This chain connects TRBV11-2 to TRBJ2-7; possible D gene TRBD1, 6 bases. The CDR3 consists of 15 residues. Germline lookup yields CDR1 SGHAT and CDR2 FQNNGV. Trimming cost V 0 bases and J 0 bases, with 9 bases left between them. CDR3 amino acids: CASSLDTGSSYEQYF. CDR3 coding DNA: TGTGCCAGCAGCTTAGACACAGGGAGCTCCTACGAGCAGTACTTC.

The V and J genes are TRBV5-1 and TRBJ2-2; 7 nucleotides line up with TRBD2. V dropped 4 bases and J dropped 4; count of bases not matched to a gene: 1. Germline-derived CDR1 and CDR2 are SGHRS and YFSETQ. This CDR3 contains 13 residues. In nucleotides, the CDR3 is TGCGCCAGCAGCAGGGAGGGCACCGGGGAGCTGTTTTTT. It translates to CASSREGTGELFF.

The chain employs TRBV19 and TRBJ2-5; tentative D call: TRBD2 (5 bases). Germline V gives CDR1 LNHDA, CDR2 SQIVND (reference sequence). V was clipped by 5 bases and J by 5 bases, with 9 bases between them. This CDR3 has 12 amino acids. As DNA, the CDR3 is TGTGCCAGTAGTGGGGAGAGGGAGACCCAGTACTTC. It translates to CASSGERETQYF. Using reference TRBV19 and TRBJ2-5 for the parts outside the CDR3, the full variable domain is DGGITQSPKYLFRKEGQNVTLSCEQNLNHDAMYWYRQDPGQGLRLIYYSQIVNDFQKGDIAEGYSVSREKKESFPLTVTSAQKNPTAFYLCASSGERETQYFGPGTRLLVL.

The rearrangement links TRBV10-1 to TRBJ1-2; possibly TRBD1 for D (6 bases). The CDR3 spans 16 residues. V lost 3 bases and J lost 6, with 20 bases in between. Germline V CDR1 and CDR2: WNHNN, SYGVQD (reference sequence). The CDR3 sequence is CASSEWPRGGRHGYTF. The CDR3 DNA reads TGCGCCAGCAGTGAATGGCCCCGGGGGGGGCGTCATGGCTACACCTTC.

This clone is categorized as large. This specimen includes other DNA sequences encoding the same CDR3. The chain uses TRBV7-9 and TRBJ2-3, with D uncertain. CDR3 size: 12 residues. The V gene's germline CDR1 is SEHNR and CDR2 FQNEAQ (reference sequence). Trimming removed 5 bases at V and 4 bases at J, with 7 bases between. This CDR3 is CASSLGPDTQYF. The CDR3 region has the DNA TGTGCCAGCAGCCTAGGTCCAGATACGCAGTATTTT. The full variable domain, in which reference TRBV7-9 and TRBJ2-3 provide the parts outside the CDR3, is DTGVSQNPRHKITKRGQNVTFRCDPISEHNRLYWYRQTLGQGPEFLTYFQNEAQLEKSRLLSDRFSAERPKGSFSTLEIQRTEQGDSAMYLCASSLGPDTQYFGPGTRLTVL.

The rearrangement joins TRBV18 to TRBJ2-7; D is ambiguous. The CDR3 consists of 13 residues. The ends were cut back, 4 bases at V and 7 bases at J, with 14 bases in the middle. The V gene's germline CDR1 is KGHSH and CDR2 LQKENI. The CDR3 is CASSQADLREQYF. CDR3 nucleotide sequence: TGTGCCAGCTCACAGGCGGACCTTAGGGAGCAGTACTTC.

The J gene is TRBJ1-6, the V gene TRBV15; TRBD1 might be the D (5 bases). Germline assignment: CDR1 LNHNV and CDR2 YYDKDF (reference sequence). V shed 0 bases and J shed 10 bases, with 13 bases lying between them. The CDR3 loop spans 15 amino acids. The CDR3 bases are TGTGCCACCAGCAGAGATGACTCCGGGGGATCACCCCTCCACTTT. This translates into CATSRDDSGGSPLHF.

The chain links TRBV19 to TRBJ1-5, with D possibly matching TRBD1 (5 bases). Trimming removed 3 bases from V and 7 bases from J, with 13 bases in between. Germline CDR1 LNHDA, CDR2 SQIVND (reference sequence). The CDR3 covers 14 residues. The DNA of the CDR3 is TGTGCCAGTAGTATGCAGGGAAGGGAGCAGCCCCAGCATTTT. It translates to CASSMQGREQPQHF.

The chain employs TRBV6-6 and TRBJ2-2, with 9 bases identical to TRBD1. CDR3 size: 15 residues. Germline CDR1 is MNHNY and CDR2 is SVGAGI (reference sequence). The ends lost 5 bases at V and 2 bases at J; junction bases unmatched: 3. In DNA form, the CDR3 reads TGTGCCAGCAGTCCGGGACAGGGCAACACCGGGGAGCTGTTTTTT. It translates to CASSPGQGNTGELFF.

CDR3 in amino acids: CASRGQGKYEQYF. In nucleotides, the CDR3 is TGTGCCAGCAGAGGACAGGGGAAGTACGAGCAGTACTTC. The chain carries TRBV27 and TRBJ2-7, with TRBD1 matching 9 bases. CDR3 length equals 13 residues. Trimming cost V 6 bases and J 4 bases; bases outside gene matches: 4. Germline values: CDR1 MNHEY, CDR2 SMNVEV (reference sequence).

The rearrangement links TRBV2 to TRBJ2-2, with D tentatively TRBD1 (6 bases). CDR1 and CDR2 from the germline V gene are SNHLY and FYNNEI. V gave up 7 bases and J gave up 3 bases, with 9 bases separating them. CDR3 size: 13 residues. The CDR3 DNA follows: TGTGCCAGCAACAGGGAGTACACCGGGGAGCTGTTTTTT. It encodes CASNREYTGELFF.

The chain is built from TRBV12-3 or TRBV12-4 and TRBJ2-7, with D perhaps matching TRBD1 (6 bases). The CDR3 spans 13 residues. V lost 5 bases and J lost 7, with 15 bases in between. For the CDR3, the DNA is TGTGCCAGCAGTAGCAGGGGTGTAGGGGAGCAGTACTTC. Amino acids: CASSSRGVGEQYF.

The chain uses TRBV6-4 and TRBJ1-6; 7 nucleotides line up with TRBD1. V dropped 6 bases and J dropped 8; count of bases not matched to a gene: 7. The CDR3 consists of 14 residues. The germline CDR1 and CDR2 sequences are MRHNA and SNTAGT. CDR3 loop: CASSRQGQDSPLHF. The CDR3 DNA reads TGTGCCAGCAGCCGACAGGGTCAGGATTCACCCCTCCACTTT.

The CDR3 loop is CASSQVAGQKGEQYF. CDR3 nucleotide sequence: TGTGCCAGCAGCCAAGTGGCGGGACAAAAAGGCGAGCAGTACTTC. This sequence joins TRBV14 and TRBJ2-7; tentatively, D is TRBD1 or TRBD2 (6 bases each). The V end lost 1 base, the J end lost 6 bases, and 16 bases lay between the germline ends. Germline V gene data show CDR1 as SGHDN and CDR2 as FVKESK. This CDR3 contains 15 residues.

This chain uses TRBV30 with TRBJ2-5, with 8 bases matching TRBD1. CDR1 GTSNPN and CDR2 SVGIG come from the germline V gene (reference sequence). V gave up 0 bases and J gave up 3 bases; unmatched junction bases: 3. The CDR3 has 14 amino acids. CDR3 bases: TGTGCCTGGAGTGTCCCGGACAGGGAAGAGACCCAGTACTTC. Its translation is CAWSVPDREETQYF.